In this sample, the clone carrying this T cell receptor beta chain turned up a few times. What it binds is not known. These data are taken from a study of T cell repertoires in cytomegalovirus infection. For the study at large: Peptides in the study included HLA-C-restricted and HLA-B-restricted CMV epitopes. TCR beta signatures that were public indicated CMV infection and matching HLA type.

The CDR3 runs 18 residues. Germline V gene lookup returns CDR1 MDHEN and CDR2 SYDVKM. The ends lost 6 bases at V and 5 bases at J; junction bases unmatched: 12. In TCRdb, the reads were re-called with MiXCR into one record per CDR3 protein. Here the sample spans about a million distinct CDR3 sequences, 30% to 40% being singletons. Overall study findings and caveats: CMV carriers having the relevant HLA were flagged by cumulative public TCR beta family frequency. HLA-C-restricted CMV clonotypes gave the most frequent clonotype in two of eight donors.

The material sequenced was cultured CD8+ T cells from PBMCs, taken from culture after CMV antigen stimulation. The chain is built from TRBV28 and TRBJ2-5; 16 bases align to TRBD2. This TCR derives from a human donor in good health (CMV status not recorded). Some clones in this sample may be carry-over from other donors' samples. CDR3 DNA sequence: TGTGCCAGCAGACCATCCGGGACTAGCGGGGGGGCTGGGGAGACCCAGTACTTC. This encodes CASRPSGTSGGAGETQYF. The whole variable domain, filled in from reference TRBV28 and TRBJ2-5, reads DVKVTQSSRYLVKRTGEKVFLECVQDMDHENMFWYRQDPGLGLRLIYFSYDVKMKEKGDIPEGYSVSREKKERFSLILESASTNQTSMYLCASRPSGTSGGAGETQYFGPGTRLLVL.